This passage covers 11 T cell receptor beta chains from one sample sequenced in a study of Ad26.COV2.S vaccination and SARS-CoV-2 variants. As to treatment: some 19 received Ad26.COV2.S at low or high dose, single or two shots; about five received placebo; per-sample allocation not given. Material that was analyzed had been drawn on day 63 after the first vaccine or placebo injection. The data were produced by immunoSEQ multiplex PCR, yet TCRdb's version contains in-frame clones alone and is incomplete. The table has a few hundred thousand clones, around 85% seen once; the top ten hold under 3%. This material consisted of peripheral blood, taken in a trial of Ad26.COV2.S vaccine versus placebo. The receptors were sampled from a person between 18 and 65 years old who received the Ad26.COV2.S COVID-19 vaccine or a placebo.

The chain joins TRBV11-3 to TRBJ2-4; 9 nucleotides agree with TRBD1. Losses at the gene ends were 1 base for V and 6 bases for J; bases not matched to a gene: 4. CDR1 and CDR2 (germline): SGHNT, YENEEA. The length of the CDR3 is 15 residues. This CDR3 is CASSLGPGQGNIQYF. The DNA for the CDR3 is TGTGCCAGCAGCTTAGGACCGGGACAGGGAAACATTCAGTACTTC.

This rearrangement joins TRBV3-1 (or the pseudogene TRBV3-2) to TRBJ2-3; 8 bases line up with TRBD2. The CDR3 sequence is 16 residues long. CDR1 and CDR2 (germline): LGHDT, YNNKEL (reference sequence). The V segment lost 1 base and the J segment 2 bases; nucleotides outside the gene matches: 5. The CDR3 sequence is CASSQGGSGITDTQYF. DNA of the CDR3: TGTGCCAGCAGCCAAGGGGGTAGCGGGATCACAGATACGCAGTATTTT.

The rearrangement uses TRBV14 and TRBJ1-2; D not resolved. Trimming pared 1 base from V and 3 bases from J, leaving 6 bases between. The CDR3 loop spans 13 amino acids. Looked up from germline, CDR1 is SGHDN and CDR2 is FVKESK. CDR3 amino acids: CASSQVPHYGYTF. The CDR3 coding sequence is TGTGCCAGCAGCCAAGTACCCCACTATGGCTACACCTTC.

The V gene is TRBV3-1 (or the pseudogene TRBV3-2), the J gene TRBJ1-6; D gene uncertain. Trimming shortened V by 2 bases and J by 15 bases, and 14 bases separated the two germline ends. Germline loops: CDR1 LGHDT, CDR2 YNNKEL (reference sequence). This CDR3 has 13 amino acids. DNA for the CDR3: TGTGCCAGCAGCCAAAGAGTTCGGGGAAACCTCCACTTT. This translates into CASSQRVRGNLHF.

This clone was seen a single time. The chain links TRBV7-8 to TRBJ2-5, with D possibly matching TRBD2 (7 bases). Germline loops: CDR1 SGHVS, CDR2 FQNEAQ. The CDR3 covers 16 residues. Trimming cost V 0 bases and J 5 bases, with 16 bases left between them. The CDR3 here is CASSLARGGGRETQYF. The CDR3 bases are TGTGCCAGCAGCTTAGCGCGGGGAGGGGGACGGGAGACCCAGTACTTC.

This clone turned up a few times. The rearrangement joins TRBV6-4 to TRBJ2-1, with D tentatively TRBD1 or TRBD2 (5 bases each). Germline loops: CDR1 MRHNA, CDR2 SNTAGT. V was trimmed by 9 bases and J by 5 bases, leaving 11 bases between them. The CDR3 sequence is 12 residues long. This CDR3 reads CARLGPDNEQFF. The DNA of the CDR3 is TGTGCCAGACTGGGACCAGACAATGAGCAGTTCTTC.

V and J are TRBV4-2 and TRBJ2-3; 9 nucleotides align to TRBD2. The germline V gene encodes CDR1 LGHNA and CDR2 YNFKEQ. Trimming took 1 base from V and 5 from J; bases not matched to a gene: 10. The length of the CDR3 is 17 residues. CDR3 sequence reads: CASSQVGAAGGEDTQYF. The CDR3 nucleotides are TGTGCCAGCAGCCAAGTAGGGGCAGCGGGGGGTGAAGATACGCAGTATTTT.

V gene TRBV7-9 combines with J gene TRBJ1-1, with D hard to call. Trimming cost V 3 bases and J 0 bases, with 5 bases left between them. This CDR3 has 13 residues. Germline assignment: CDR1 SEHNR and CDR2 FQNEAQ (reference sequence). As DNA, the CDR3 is TGTGCCAGCAGCTTCACAATGAACACTGAAGCTTTCTTT. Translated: CASSFTMNTEAFF.

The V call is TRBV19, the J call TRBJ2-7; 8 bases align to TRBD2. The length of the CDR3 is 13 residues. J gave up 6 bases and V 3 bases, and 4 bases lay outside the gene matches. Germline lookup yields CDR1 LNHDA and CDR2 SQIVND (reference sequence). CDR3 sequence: CASSMTSDAEQYV. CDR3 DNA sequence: TGTGCCAGTAGTATGACTAGCGATGCCGAGCAGTACGTC.

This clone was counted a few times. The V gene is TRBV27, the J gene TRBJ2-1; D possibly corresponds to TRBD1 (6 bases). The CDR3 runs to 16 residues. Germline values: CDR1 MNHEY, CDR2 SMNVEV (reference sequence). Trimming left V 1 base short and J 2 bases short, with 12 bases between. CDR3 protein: CASSLLGRGPYNEQFF. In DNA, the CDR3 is TGTGCCAGCAGTTTATTGGGCAGGGGACCCTACAATGAGCAGTTCTTC.

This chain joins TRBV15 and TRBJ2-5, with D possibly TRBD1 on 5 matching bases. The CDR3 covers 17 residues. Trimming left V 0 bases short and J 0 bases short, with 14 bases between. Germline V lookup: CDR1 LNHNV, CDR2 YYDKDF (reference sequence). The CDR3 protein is CATSRDNEEGDQETQYF. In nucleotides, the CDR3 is TGTGCCACCAGCAGAGATAACGAGGAAGGGGACCAAGAGACCCAGTACTTC.